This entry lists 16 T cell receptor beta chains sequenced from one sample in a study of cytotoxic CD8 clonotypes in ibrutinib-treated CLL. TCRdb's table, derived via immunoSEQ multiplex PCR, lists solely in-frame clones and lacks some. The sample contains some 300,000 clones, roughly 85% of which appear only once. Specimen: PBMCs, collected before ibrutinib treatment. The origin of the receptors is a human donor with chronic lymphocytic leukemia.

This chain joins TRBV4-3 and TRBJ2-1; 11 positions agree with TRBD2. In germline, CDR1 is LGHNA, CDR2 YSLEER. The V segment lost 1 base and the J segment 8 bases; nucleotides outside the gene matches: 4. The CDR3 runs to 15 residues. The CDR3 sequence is CASSQGTSGWDEQFF. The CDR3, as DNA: TGCGCCAGCAGCCAAGGGACTAGCGGGTGGGATGAGCAGTTCTTC.

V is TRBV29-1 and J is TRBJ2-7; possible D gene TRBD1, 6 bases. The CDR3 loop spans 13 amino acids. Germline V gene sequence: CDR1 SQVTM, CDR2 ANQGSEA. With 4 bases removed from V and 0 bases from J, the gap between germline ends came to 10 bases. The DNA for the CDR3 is TGCAGCGTTGTCACGACAGGCTCCTACGAGCAGTACTTC. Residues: CSVVTTGSYEQYF.

The CDR3 loop reads CASSLAVGMTNEQFF. Written as DNA, the CDR3 is TGCGCCAGCAGCTTGGCCGTCGGGATGACGAATGAGCAGTTCTTC. The genes are TRBV5-1 and TRBJ2-1, with a possible D match to TRBD2 (5 bases). The germline V and J ends were trimmed by 0 bases and 7 bases, with 14 bases remaining between them. This CDR3 spans 15 amino acids. Germline-derived CDR1 and CDR2 are SGHRS and YFSETQ.

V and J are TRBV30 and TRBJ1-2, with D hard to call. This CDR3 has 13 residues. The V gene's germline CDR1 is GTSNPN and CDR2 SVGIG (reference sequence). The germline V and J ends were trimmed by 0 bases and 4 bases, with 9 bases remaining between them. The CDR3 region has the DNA TGTGCCTGGAGTGTGGCTGTGATCTATGGCTACACCTTC. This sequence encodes CAWSVAVIYGYTF.

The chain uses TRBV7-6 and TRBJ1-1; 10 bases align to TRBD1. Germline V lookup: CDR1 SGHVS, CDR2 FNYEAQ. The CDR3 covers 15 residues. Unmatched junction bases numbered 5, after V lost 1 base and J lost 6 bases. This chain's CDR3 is CASSLEGTGVAEAFF. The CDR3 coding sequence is TGTGCCAGCAGCTTAGAGGGGACAGGGGTGGCTGAAGCTTTCTTT.

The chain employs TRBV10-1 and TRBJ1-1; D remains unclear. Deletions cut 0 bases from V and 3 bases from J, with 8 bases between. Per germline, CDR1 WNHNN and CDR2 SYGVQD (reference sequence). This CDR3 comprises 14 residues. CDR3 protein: CASSESPRDTEAFF. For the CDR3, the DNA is TGCGCCAGCAGTGAGTCTCCGAGGGACACTGAAGCTTTCTTT.

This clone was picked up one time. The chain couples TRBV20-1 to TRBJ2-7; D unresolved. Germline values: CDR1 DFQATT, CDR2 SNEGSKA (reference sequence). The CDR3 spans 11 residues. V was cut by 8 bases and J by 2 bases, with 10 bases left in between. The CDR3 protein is CSTTPTYEQYF. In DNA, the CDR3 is TGCAGTACGACTCCCACCTACGAGCAGTACTTC.

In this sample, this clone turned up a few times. CDR3 DNA sequence: TGTGCCAGCAGCTCAATCACAGATACGCAGTATTTT. Encoded protein: CASSSITDTQYF. This sequence joins TRBV5-4 and TRBJ2-3; D unclear. Trimming cost V 3 bases and J 2 bases, with 4 bases left between them. The V gene's germline CDR1 is SGHNT and CDR2 YYREEE (reference sequence). The CDR3 runs to 12 residues.

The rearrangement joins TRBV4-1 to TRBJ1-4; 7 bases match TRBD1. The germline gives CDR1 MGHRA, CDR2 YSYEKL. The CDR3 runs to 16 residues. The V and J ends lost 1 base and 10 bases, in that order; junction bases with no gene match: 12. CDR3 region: CASSQVGDSPGRKLFF. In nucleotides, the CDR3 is TGCGCCAGCAGCCAAGTTGGGGACAGCCCCGGGAGAAAACTGTTTTTT.

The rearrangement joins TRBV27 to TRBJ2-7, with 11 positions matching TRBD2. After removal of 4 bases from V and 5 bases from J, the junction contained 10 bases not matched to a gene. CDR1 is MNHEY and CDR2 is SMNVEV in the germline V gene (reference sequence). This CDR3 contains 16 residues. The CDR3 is CASSSGRLAGFDEQYF. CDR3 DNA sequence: TGTGCCAGCAGTTCTGGACGACTAGCGGGATTCGACGAGCAGTACTTC.

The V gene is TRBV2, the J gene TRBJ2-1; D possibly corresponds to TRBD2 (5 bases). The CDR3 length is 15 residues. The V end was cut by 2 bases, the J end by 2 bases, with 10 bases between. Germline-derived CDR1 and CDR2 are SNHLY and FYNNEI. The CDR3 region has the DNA TGTGCCAGCAGTGAACGAGCGGCAACCTACAATGAGCAGTTCTTC. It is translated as CASSERAATYNEQFF.

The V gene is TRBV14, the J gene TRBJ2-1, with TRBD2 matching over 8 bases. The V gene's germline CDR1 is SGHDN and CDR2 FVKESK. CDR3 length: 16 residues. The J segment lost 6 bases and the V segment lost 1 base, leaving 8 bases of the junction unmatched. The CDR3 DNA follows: TGTGCCAGCAGCCAAGTTGTAGCGGGAAGAGGCAATGAGCAGTTCTTC. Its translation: CASSQVVAGRGNEQFF.

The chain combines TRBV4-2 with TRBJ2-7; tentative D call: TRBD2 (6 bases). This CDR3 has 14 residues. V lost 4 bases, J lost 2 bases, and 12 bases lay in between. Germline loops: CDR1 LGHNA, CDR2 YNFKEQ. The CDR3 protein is CASSLSGGAYEQYF. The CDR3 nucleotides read TGTGCCAGCAGCCTTAGCGGAGGGGCCTACGAGCAGTACTTC.

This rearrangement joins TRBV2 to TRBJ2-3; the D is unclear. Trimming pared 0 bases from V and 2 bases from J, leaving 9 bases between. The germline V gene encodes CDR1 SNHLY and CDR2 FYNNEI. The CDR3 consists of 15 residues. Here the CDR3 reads CASSEAGSSTDTQYF. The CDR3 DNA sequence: TGTGCCAGCAGTGAAGCAGGGTCCTCCACAGATACGCAGTATTTT.

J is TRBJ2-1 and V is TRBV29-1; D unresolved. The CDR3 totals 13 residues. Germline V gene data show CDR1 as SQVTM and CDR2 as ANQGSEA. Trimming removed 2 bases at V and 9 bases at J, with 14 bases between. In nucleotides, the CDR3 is TGCAGCGTTGAAACGGGTCGGGTCACTGAGCAGTTCTTC. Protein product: CSVETGRVTEQFF.

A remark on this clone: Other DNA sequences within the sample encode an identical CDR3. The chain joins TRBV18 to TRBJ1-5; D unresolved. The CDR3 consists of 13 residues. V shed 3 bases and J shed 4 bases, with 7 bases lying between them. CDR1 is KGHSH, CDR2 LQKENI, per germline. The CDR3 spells CASSPLRNQPQHF. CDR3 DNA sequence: TGTGCCAGCTCACCTTTGAGGAATCAGCCCCAGCATTTT. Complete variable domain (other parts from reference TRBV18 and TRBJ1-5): NAGVMQNPRHLVRRRGQEARLRCSPMKGHSHVYWYRQLPEEGLKFMVYLQKENIIDESGMPKERFSAEFPKEGPSILRIQQVVRGDSAAYFCASSPLRNQPQHFGDGTRLSIL.